This passage covers 20 T cell receptor beta chains from one sample sequenced in a study of blood T cell repertoires in COVID-19. TCRdb's table, derived via immunoSEQ multiplex PCR, lists solely in-frame clones and lacks some. The profile shows approximately 290,000 clones, 80% to 90% of them singletons. Sequences were obtained from peripheral blood. Source of these receptors: a man younger than 40 with acute or convalescent COVID-19.

The V call is TRBV6-4, the J call TRBJ1-1; 7 positions match TRBD1. From germline, CDR1 is MRHNA and CDR2 SNTAGT. The CDR3 is made up of 16 amino acids. J lost 0 bases, V lost 8 bases, and 12 bases had no gene match. CDR3 coding DNA: TGTGCCAGCTACCCCTCTTGGGGACAGTTGAACACTGAAGCTTTCTTT. Its protein is CASYPSWGQLNTEAFF.

V usage is TRBV5-4 and J usage is TRBJ2-3, with D tentatively TRBD2 (6 bases). Germline V CDR1 and CDR2: SGHNT, YYREEE (reference sequence). V shed 2 bases and J shed 7 bases, with 20 bases lying between them. The CDR3 is 16 residues long. CDR3 bases: TGTGCCAGCAGCTTTCTGGTAGCGGAAGGTGTTAATACGCAGTATTTT. As protein: CASSFLVAEGVNTQYF.

This clone was counted between two and nine times. The rearrangement links TRBV6-2 or TRBV6-3 to TRBJ1-1; 9 bases are a match to TRBD1. Germline CDR1 reads MNHEY; CDR2 reads SVGEGT. The trim removed 3 bases at V and 8 bases at J, leaving 13 bases unmatched. The CDR3 runs to 16 residues. The CDR3 loop is CASSYSEVWGQGEAFF. DNA of the CDR3: TGTGCCAGCAGTTATTCAGAGGTTTGGGGACAGGGAGAAGCTTTCTTT.

The chain has TRBV18 and TRBJ2-7; 7 bases line up with TRBD2. This CDR3 has 16 amino acids. Germline V gene sequence: CDR1 KGHSH, CDR2 LQKENI. V dropped 6 bases and J dropped 1; count of bases not matched to a gene: 12. CDR3 sequence (DNA): TGTGCCAGCTCCCCAGAGGGAGGGAGGGGTTCCTACGAGCAGTACTTC. Translated: CASSPEGGRGSYEQYF. Based on the CDR3 plus reference TRBV18 and TRBJ2-7, the full variable domain is NAGVMQNPRHLVRRRGQEARLRCSPMKGHSHVYWYRQLPEEGLKFMVYLQKENIIDESGMPKERFSAEFPKEGPSILRIQQVVRGDSAAYFCASSPEGGRGSYEQYFGPGTRLTVT.

The chain has TRBV3-1 (or the pseudogene TRBV3-2) and TRBJ1-2, with a tentative D call TRBD1 (5 bases). The CDR3 is 17 amino acids. The V gene's germline CDR1 is LGHDT and CDR2 YNNKEL (reference sequence). Trimming took 1 base from V and 4 from J, leaving 19 bases between them. In nucleotides, the CDR3 is TGTGCCAGCAGCCAAGGGGCGTTGACAGCTAACATCTATGGCTACACCTTC. Its protein is CASSQGALTANIYGYTF.

V is TRBV3-1 (or the pseudogene TRBV3-2) and J is TRBJ1-1, with a weak D call TRBD1 (5 bases). The CDR3 is made up of 16 amino acids. The ends were cut back, 6 bases at V and 0 bases at J, with 17 bases in the middle. Germline CDR1 is LGHDT and CDR2 is YNNKEL (reference sequence). The CDR3 coding sequence is TGTGCCAGCAGGCATAGCAGGGTAGGTGTGAACACTGAAGCTTTCTTT. Residues: CASRHSRVGVNTEAFF.

This sequence joins TRBV28 and TRBJ2-5, with 9 bases fitting TRBD2. The germline V gene has CDR1 MDHEN and CDR2 SYDVKM. CDR3 length: 16 residues. Trimming removed 2 bases from V and 2 bases from J; junction bases left unmatched: 6. The CDR3 region has the DNA TGTGCCAGCAGTTTACTGGCTAGCGGGGAACAAGAGACCCAGTACTTC. This translates into CASSLLASGEQETQYF.

This sequence joins TRBV21-1 and TRBJ2-7; the DNA was not used to check the table's D call, TRBD2. TRBV21-1 is designated a pseudogene. The CDR3 extends over 11 amino acids. The CDR3 sequence: CASSDRLRQYF. Written as DNA, the CDR3 is TGTGCCAGCAGCGACCGACTGAGGCAGTACTTC.

This sequence joins TRBV5-1 and TRBJ1-1, with unresolved D. V shed 3 bases and J shed 8 bases, with 14 bases lying between them. The CDR3 covers 13 residues. Germline CDR1 is SGHRS and CDR2 is YFSETQ. The CDR3 is CASSYYSGVEAFF. In nucleotides, the CDR3 is TGCGCCAGCAGCTACTACTCCGGGGTGGAAGCTTTCTTT.

The chain is built from TRBV27 and TRBJ2-2; 7 positions match TRBD2. Germline V gene sequence: CDR1 MNHEY, CDR2 SMNVEV (reference sequence). V was clipped by 4 bases and J by 14 bases; unmatched bases: 16. The length of the CDR3 is 15 residues. CDR3 loop: CASSSPPYPMGLLFF. The DNA for the CDR3 is TGTGCCAGCAGTTCCCCTCCCTACCCTATGGGACTACTGTTTTTT.

This clone showed up just once. The chain recombines TRBV7-6 with TRBJ1-2; D gene unclear. Trimming removed 1 base at V and 2 bases at J, with 17 bases between. The germline V gene has CDR1 SGHVS and CDR2 FNYEAQ. This CDR3 has 17 amino acids. CDR3 in amino acids: CASSLEAALPENYGYTF. CDR3 DNA: TGTGCCAGCAGCTTAGAGGCGGCCCTGCCGGAAAACTATGGCTACACCTTC. Supplemented by reference TRBV7-6 and TRBJ1-2, the full variable domain reads GAGVSQSPRYKVTKRGQDVALRCDPISGHVSLYWYRQALGQGPEFLTYFNYEAQQDKSGLPNDRFSAERPEGSISTLTIQRTEQRDSAMYRCASSLEAALPENYGYTFGSGTRLTVV.

The chain joins TRBV18 to TRBJ2-2; D is possibly TRBD1 (6 bases). CDR1 KGHSH and CDR2 LQKENI come from the germline V gene. Trimming took 8 bases from V and 1 from J, leaving 14 bases between them. This CDR3 has 15 residues. CDR3 protein: CASVPPDRNTGELFF. The CDR3 DNA sequence: TGTGCCAGCGTACCCCCGGACAGGAACACCGGGGAGCTGTTTTTT.

The chain employs TRBV13 and TRBJ1-6, with 9 bases lining up with TRBD1. CDR3 length equals 14 residues. J gave up 10 bases and V 6 bases, and 7 bases lay outside the gene matches. The germline V gene encodes CDR1 PRHDT and CDR2 FYEKMQ (reference sequence). The CDR3 reads CASSSGTGRSPLHF. The CDR3 nucleotides read TGTGCCAGCAGTTCGGGGACAGGGAGGTCACCCCTCCACTTT.

The rearrangement joins TRBV28 to TRBJ2-6, with a weak D call TRBD2 (6 bases). V shed 6 bases and J shed 3 bases, with 21 bases lying between them. CDR1 and CDR2 (germline): MDHEN, SYDVKM. This CDR3 region has 18 residues. The CDR3 nucleotides read TGTGCCAGCAGGACTAGGGGTCAGACTTGGGGTGGGGCCAACGTCCTGACTTTC. It translates to CASRTRGQTWGGANVLTF.

This CDR3 reads CASNFSGRRQETQYF. The CDR3 DNA is TGTGCCAGCAATTTTAGCGGGAGGCGCCAAGAGACCCAGTACTTC. This chain connects TRBV6-5 to TRBJ2-5; the match to TRBD2 covers 10 bases. The trim removed 7 bases at V and 1 base at J, leaving 6 bases unmatched. Germline CDR1 is MNHEY and CDR2 is SVGAGI. CDR3 length equals 15 residues.

This clone appeared a few times. The chain has TRBV19 and TRBJ1-5; D perhaps matches TRBD1 (6 bases). Deletions cut 6 bases from V and 7 bases from J, with 16 bases between. The CDR3 has 14 amino acids. Germline loops: CDR1 LNHDA, CDR2 SQIVND (reference sequence). The CDR3 nucleotides read TGTGCCAGTAGGGAACAGGGACGAGGACAGCCCCAGCATTTT. This sequence encodes CASREQGRGQPQHF.

The CDR3 region is CASSRDRVGGKAFF. DNA of the CDR3: TGTGCCAGCAGCCGGGACAGGGTGGGGGGAAAAGCTTTCTTT. V and J are TRBV6-5 and TRBJ1-1; the match to TRBD1 covers 9 bases. The germline V gene has CDR1 MNHEY and CDR2 SVGAGI. The length of the CDR3 is 14 residues. Trimming cost V 6 bases and J 9 bases; bases outside gene matches: 11.

The chain recombines TRBV7-8 with TRBJ1-6; the match to TRBD1 covers 7 bases. Germline V CDR1 and CDR2: SGHVS, FQNEAQ. This CDR3 is built from 19 residues. After removal of 0 bases from V and 6 bases from J, the junction contained 14 bases not matched to a gene. The CDR3 spells CASSLARITGDGVNSPLHF. CDR3 coding DNA: TGTGCCAGCAGCTTAGCGCGTATCACAGGGGATGGGGTTAATTCACCCCTCCACTTT. The full variable domain, completed using reference TRBV7-8 and TRBJ1-6, is GAGVSQSPRYKVAKRGQDVALRCDPISGHVSLFWYQQALGQGPEFLTYFQNEAQLDKSGLPSDRFFAERPEGSVSTLKIQRTQQEDSAVYLCASSLARITGDGVNSPLHFGNGTRLTVT.

Only one count was recorded for this clone. The chain recombines TRBV19 with TRBJ1-4, with D uncertain. In germline, CDR1 is LNHDA, CDR2 SQIVND (reference sequence). The CDR3 is made up of 14 amino acids. V gave up 3 bases and J gave up 1 base, with 6 bases separating them. The CDR3 DNA reads TGTGCCAGTAGTATTAGAGGAACTAATGAAAAACTGTTTTTT. Translating gives CASSIRGTNEKLFF.

CDR3 DNA: TGTGCCAGCAGCCTTCTAACCTCTGGAAACACCATATATTTT. It yields the protein CASSLLTSGNTIYF. The J gene is TRBJ1-3, the V gene TRBV28, with D unresolved. Germline V gene lookup returns CDR1 MDHEN and CDR2 SYDVKM. The CDR3 contains 14 residues. V lost 6 bases and J lost 0, with 9 bases in between.